This TCR beta chain was profiled in a study of control samples from healthy donors and cancer patients. Profiling relied on immunoSEQ multiplex PCR, and the TCRdb table lists in-frame clones only, not all of them. The table has around 110,000 clones, approximately 90% seen once; the top ten hold 2.3%. This clone was counted once. The J segment lost 2 bases and the V segment lost 4 bases, leaving 4 bases of the junction unmatched. Per the germline V gene, CDR1 is WSHSY and CDR2 is SAAADI. The CDR3 sequence is 15 residues long. The chain joins TRBV10-2 to TRBJ1-2; 10 nucleotides align to TRBD1. This TCR derives from a woman in her 70s in good health. What was sequenced was blood. CDR3 loop: CASSVWTGGNYGYTF. For the CDR3, the DNA is TGCGCCAGCAGTGTTTGGACAGGGGGGAACTATGGCTACACCTTC.